The next 9 T cell receptor beta chains were all read from a single sample in a study of blood T cell repertoires in COVID-19. TCRdb's copy holds only in-frame clones and misses some; the assay was immunoSEQ multiplex PCR. The table has a few hundred thousand clones, about three quarters seen once. The sequenced sample was peripheral blood. The receptors derive from a woman at least 80 years old with acute or convalescent COVID-19.

The V and J genes are TRBV7-3 and TRBJ1-3; D unresolved. V was clipped by 10 bases and J by 0 bases, with 10 bases between them. This CDR3 has 13 amino acids. CDR1 SGHTA and CDR2 FQGTGA come from the germline V gene. This chain's CDR3 is CANESSSGNTIYF. CDR3 in DNA: TGTGCCAACGAGTCGAGCTCTGGAAACACCATATATTTT.

This chain joins TRBV5-6 and TRBJ1-2; tentatively, D is TRBD1 (6 bases). The CDR3 contains 13 residues. Looked up from germline, CDR1 is SGHDT and CDR2 is YYEEEE. Trimming removed 2 bases at V and 8 bases at J, with 13 bases between. The CDR3 region has the DNA TGTGCCAGCAGCTTCTCACAGGGCGAGGGCTACACCTTC. Translating gives CASSFSQGEGYTF.

V and J are TRBV30 and TRBJ1-5; D is ambiguous. The V end was cut by 0 bases, the J end by 6 bases, with 15 bases between. Germline CDR1 is GTSNPN and CDR2 is SVGIG (reference sequence). The CDR3 is made up of 15 amino acids. The CDR3 is CAWSVVSGSGQPQHF. The CDR3 bases are TGTGCCTGGAGTGTAGTCTCTGGCTCAGGTCAGCCCCAGCATTTT.

This chain joins TRBV9 and TRBJ2-1; 7 bases are a match to TRBD1. Looked up from germline, CDR1 is SGDLS and CDR2 is YYNGEE. There are 15 residues in the CDR3. V shed 0 bases and J 4 bases; nucleotides not matched to a gene: 4. The CDR3 DNA reads as TGTGCCAGCAGCGTAGCCGGGACAGTGTACAATGAGCAGTTCTTC. Translation: CASSVAGTVYNEQFF.

CDR3: CASSLRSGGRDEQYF. CDR3 DNA: TGTGCCAGCAGCTTGAGGTCGGGGGGCCGTGACGAGCAGTACTTC. The chain carries TRBV5-8 and TRBJ2-7; a weak D match, TRBD2 (7 bases). The CDR3 is 15 amino acids. Germline V CDR1 and CDR2: SGHTS, YDEGEE. V was clipped by 1 base and J by 5 bases, with 16 bases between them.

The chain couples TRBV6-5 to TRBJ1-2; the match to TRBD1 covers 8 bases. With 6 bases clipped from V and 7 bases from J, the junction kept 4 bases outside the gene matches. From germline, CDR1 is MNHEY and CDR2 SVGAGI. The CDR3 runs 12 residues. The CDR3 sequence: CASRLDRGGYTF. The DNA for the CDR3 is TGTGCCAGCAGACTTGACAGGGGTGGCTACACCTTC.

The chain employs TRBV2 and TRBJ1-4, with 8 nucleotides matching TRBD1. Trimming removed 4 bases from V and 8 bases from J; junction bases left unmatched: 3. This CDR3 is 13 amino acids long. Germline V lookup: CDR1 SNHLY, CDR2 FYNNEI. CDR3 DNA: TGTGCCAGCAGTGGACAGGGGATCGAAAAACTGTTTTTT. Protein: CASSGQGIEKLFF.

This clone is a singleton in its sample. This rearrangement joins TRBV14 to TRBJ2-2; possible D gene TRBD2, 7 bases. The germline CDR1 and CDR2 sequences are SGHDN and FVKESK. The CDR3 runs to 17 residues. V gave up 4 bases and J gave up 0 bases, with 15 bases separating them. The CDR3 DNA reads as TGTGCCAGCAGCCCCCGGGGGGCCCGCGCGAACACCGGGGAGCTGTTTTTT. The encoded protein is CASSPRGARANTGELFF. The full variable domain, in which reference TRBV14 and TRBJ2-2 provide the parts outside the CDR3, is EAGVTQFPSHSVIEKGQTVTLRCDPISGHDNLYWYRRVMGKEIKFLLHFVKESKQDESGMPNNRFLAERTGGTYSTLKVQPAELEDSGVYFCASSPRGARANTGELFFGEGSRLTVL.

This clone was counted only a few times. The chain is built from TRBV2 and TRBJ2-3; 10 bases match TRBD2. After removal of 8 bases from V and 0 bases from J, the junction contained 5 bases not matched to a gene. CDR1 and CDR2 from the germline V gene are SNHLY and FYNNEI. This CDR3 comprises 15 residues. The DNA for the CDR3 is TGTGCCAGCTCCCCACTAGCGGGGAGCACAGATACGCAGTATTTT. Its translation: CASSPLAGSTDTQYF.